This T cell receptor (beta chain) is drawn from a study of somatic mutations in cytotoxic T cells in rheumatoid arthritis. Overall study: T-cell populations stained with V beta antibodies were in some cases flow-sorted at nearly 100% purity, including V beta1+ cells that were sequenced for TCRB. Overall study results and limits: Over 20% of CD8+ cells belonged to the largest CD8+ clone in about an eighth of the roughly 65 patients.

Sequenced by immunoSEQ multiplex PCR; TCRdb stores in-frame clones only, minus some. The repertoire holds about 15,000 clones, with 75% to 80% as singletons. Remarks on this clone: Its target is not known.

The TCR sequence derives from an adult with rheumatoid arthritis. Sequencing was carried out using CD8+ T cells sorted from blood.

CDR3 DNA: TGTGCCAGCAGCCAATTTGTTGGGGGAACTAATGAAAAACTGTTTTTT. Its protein is CASSQFVGGTNEKLFF. The V and J genes are TRBV14 and TRBJ1-4, with D maybe TRBD1 (5 bases). In germline, CDR1 is SGHDN, CDR2 FVKESK. The CDR3 is 16 amino acids. The germline V and J ends were trimmed by 2 bases and 1 base, with 11 bases remaining between them.